Included here is one TCR beta chain sequence, with context. Germline V gives CDR1 SQVTM, CDR2 ANQGSEA. The CDR3 spans 14 residues. The ends lost 7 bases at V and 13 bases at J; junction bases unmatched: 17. Only in-frame clones appear in the TCRdb table, and some are missing; sequencing was by immunoSEQ multiplex PCR. The table has 63,000 or so clones, around 92% seen once. This entry belongs to a study of blood T cell repertoires in COVID-19. The overall study: Sources were T cells, B-cell-depleted T cells, or PBMCs; the material itself was cDNA or gDNA.

V and J are TRBV29-1 and TRBJ2-1, with 9 bases that match TRBD1. Sequenced sample: peripheral blood. The origin of this receptor is a man in his sixties with acute or convalescent COVID-19. CDR3 in DNA: TGCAGCGCAACAATGGCGACAGGGGGATCGTCACAGTTCTTC. This translates into CSATMATGGSSQFF.